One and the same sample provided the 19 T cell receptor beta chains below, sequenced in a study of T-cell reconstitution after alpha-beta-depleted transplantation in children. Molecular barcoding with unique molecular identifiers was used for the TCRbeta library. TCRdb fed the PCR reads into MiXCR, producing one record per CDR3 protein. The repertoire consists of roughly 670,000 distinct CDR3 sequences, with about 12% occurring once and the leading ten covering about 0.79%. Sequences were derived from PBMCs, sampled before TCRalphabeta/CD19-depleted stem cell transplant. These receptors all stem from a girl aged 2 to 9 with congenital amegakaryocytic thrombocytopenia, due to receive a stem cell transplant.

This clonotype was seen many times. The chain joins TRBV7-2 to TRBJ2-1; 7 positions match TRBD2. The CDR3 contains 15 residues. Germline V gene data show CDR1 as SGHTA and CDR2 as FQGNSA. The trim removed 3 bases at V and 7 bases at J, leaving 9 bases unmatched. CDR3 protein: CASSFEGGFNNEQFF. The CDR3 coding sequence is TGTGCCAGCAGCTTCGAGGGAGGGTTTAATAATGAGCAGTTCTTC.

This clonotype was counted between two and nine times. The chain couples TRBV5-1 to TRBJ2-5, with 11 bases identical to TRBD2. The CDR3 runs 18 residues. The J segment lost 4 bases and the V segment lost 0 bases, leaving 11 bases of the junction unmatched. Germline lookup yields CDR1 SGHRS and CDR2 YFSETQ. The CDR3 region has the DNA TGCGCCAGCAGCTTGGAACGGCTAGCGGGGGGTCTAGGAGAGACCCAGTACTTC. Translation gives CASSLERLAGGLGETQYF. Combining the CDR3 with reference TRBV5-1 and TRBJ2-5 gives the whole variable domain KAGVTQTPRYLIKTRGQQVTLSCSPISGHRSVSWYQQTPGQGLQFLFEYFSETQRNKGNFPGRFSGRQFSNSRSEMNVSTLELGDSALYLCASSLERLAGGLGETQYFGPGTRLLVL.

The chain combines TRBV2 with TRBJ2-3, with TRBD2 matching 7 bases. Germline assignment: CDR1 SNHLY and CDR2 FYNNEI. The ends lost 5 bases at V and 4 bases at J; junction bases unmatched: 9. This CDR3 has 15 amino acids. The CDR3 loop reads CASSPYAGVPDTQYF. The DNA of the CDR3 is TGTGCCAGCAGTCCTTACGCGGGAGTTCCAGATACGCAGTATTTT.

The CDR3 DNA is TGCGCCAGCAGCGGCCCCTCGACGGGTGGCTACACCTTC. Its translation is CASSGPSTGGYTF. The chain has TRBV5-1 and TRBJ1-2; D gene uncertain. Germline values: CDR1 SGHRS, CDR2 YFSETQ. V lost 4 bases and J lost 7, with 14 bases in between. The CDR3 runs 13 residues.

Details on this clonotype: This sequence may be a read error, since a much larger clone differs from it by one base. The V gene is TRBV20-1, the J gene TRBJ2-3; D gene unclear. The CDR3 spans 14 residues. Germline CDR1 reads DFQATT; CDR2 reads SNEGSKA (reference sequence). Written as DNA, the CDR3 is TGCAATGCAAGACTGGAAAGAAGCACAGATACGCAGTATTTT. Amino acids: CNARLERSTDTQYF.

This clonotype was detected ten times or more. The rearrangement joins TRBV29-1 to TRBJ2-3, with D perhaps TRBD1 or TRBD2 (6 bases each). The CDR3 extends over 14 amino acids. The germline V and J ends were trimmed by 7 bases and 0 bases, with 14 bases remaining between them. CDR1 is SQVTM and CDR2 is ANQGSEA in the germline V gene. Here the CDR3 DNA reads TGCAGCGCCGGGGGCCCTTCTAGCACAGATACGCAGTATTTT. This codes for CSAGGPSSTDTQYF.

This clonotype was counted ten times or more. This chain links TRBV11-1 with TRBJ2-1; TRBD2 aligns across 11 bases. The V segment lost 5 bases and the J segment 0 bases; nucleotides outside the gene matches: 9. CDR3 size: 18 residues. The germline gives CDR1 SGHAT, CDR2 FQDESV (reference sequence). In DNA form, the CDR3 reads TGTGCCAGCAGCCCCGCGTTGGGACTAGCGGACTCCTACAATGAGCAGTTCTTC. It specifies CASSPALGLADSYNEQFF.

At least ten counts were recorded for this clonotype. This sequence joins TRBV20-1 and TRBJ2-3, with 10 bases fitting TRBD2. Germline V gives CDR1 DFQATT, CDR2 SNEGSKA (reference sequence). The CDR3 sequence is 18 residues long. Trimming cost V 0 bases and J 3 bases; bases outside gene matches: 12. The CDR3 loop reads CSARDLRPSGSETDTQYF. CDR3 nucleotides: TGCAGTGCTAGAGATTTACGGCCTAGCGGGAGTGAAACAGATACGCAGTATTTT.

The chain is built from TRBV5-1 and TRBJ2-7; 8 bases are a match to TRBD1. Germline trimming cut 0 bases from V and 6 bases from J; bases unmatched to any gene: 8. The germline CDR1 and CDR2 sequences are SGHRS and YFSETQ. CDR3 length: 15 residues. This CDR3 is CASSLAGTGVGEQYF. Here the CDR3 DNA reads TGCGCCAGCAGCTTGGCAGGGACAGGAGTTGGCGAGCAGTACTTC.

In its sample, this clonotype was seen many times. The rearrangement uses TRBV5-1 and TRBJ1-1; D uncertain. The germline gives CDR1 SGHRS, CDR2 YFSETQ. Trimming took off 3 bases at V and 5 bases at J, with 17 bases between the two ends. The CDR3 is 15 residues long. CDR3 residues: CASSYGWAKWTEAFF. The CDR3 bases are TGCGCCAGCAGCTATGGGTGGGCGAAGTGGACTGAAGCTTTCTTT.

The CDR3 here is CASSLDSLVTEAFF. In DNA, the CDR3 is TGTGCCAGCAGCTTGGACAGCCTGGTGACTGAAGCTTTCTTT. This sequence joins TRBV7-9 and TRBJ1-1; D may be TRBD1 (6 bases). The V end was cut by 3 bases, the J end by 5 bases, with 13 bases between. Per germline, CDR1 SEHNR and CDR2 FQNEAQ (reference sequence). The CDR3 extends over 14 amino acids.

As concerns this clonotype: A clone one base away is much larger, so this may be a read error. The CDR3 reads CAGSLGEGLDEQFF. The CDR3 DNA sequence: TGCGCCGGCAGCTTGGGGGAGGGCCTTGATGAGCAGTTCTTC. The J gene is TRBJ2-1, the V gene TRBV5-1; 7 bases match TRBD2. Germline lookup yields CDR1 SGHRS and CDR2 YFSETQ. This CDR3 comprises 14 residues.

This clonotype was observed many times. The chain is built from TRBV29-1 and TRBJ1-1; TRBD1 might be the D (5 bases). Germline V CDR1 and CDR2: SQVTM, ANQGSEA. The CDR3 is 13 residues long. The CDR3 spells CSAAGVWNTEAFF. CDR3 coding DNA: TGCAGTGCGGCGGGGGTGTGGAACACTGAAGCTTTCTTT.

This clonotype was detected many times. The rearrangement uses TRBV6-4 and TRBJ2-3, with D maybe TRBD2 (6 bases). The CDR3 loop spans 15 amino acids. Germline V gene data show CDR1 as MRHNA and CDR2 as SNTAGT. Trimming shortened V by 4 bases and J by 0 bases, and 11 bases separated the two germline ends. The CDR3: CASSARGGSTDTQYF. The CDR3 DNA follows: TGTGCCAGCAGTGCCCGGGGAGGAAGCACAGATACGCAGTATTTT.

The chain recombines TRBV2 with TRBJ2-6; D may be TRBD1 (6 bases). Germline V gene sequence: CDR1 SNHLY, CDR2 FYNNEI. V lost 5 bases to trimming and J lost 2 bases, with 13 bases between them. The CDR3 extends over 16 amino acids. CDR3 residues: CASSRHREPGANVLTF. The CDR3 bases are TGTGCCAGCAGTAGACACAGGGAGCCTGGGGCCAACGTCCTGACTTTC.

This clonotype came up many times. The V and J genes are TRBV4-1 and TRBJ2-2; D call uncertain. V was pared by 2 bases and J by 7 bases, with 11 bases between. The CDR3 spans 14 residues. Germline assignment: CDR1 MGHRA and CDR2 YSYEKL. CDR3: CASSQPLGLGELFF. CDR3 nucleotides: TGCGCCAGCAGCCAACCCCTAGGTCTCGGGGAGCTGTTTTTT.

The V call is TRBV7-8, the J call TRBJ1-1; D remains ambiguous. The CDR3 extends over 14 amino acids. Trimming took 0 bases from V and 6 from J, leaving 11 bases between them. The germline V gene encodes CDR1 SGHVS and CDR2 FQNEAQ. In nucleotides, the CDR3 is TGTGCCAGCAGCTTAGCCCGGAAACAAGCTGAAGCTTTCTTT. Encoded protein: CASSLARKQAEAFF.

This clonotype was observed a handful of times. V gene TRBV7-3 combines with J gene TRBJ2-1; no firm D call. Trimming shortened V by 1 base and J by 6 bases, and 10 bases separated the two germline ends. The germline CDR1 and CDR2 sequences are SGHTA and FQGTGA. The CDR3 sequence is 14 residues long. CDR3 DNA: TGTGCCAGCAGCTTAATCGGCAGTTTCAATGAGCAGTTCTTC. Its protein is CASSLIGSFNEQFF.

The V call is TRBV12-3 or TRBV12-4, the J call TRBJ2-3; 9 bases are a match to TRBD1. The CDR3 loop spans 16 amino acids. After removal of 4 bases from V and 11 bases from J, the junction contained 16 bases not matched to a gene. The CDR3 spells CASSSWTGVGSRGQYF. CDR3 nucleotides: TGTGCCAGCAGTTCCTGGACAGGGGTAGGGAGCAGGGGGCAGTATTTT.